Shown below are 10 T cell receptor beta chains from a single sample sequenced in a study of beta chain features in type 1 diabetes. General study points: Shorter TCRB CDR3s, moderately but significantly so, were found in Type 1 diabetes patients in all four CD4+ subsets.

Since all of the isolated RNA was reverse transcribed, expressed TCRB transcripts were what got sequenced. The repertoire was sequenced with immunoSEQ multiplex PCR; TCRdb's copy has only in-frame clones and lacks some. This table has under 300,000 clones, roughly 21% appearing once. Antigens of these TCRs are unknown. Sequenced: naive CD4+ T cells from blood. The receptors were gathered from a woman aged 40 to 50 with type 1 diabetes.

This clone has only a few counts. Different DNA sequences within this sample yield the same CDR3. The rearrangement joins TRBV5-1 to TRBJ2-3; the D gene is possibly TRBD1 (6 bases). The CDR3 spans 14 residues. V lost 4 bases to trimming and J lost 1 base, with 10 bases between them. Per germline, CDR1 SGHRS and CDR2 YFSETQ. The CDR3 coding sequence is TGCGCCAGCAGCCCGGGACAAGGCACAGATACGCAGTATTTT. The encoded protein is CASSPGQGTDTQYF.

This clone was seen a few times. The chain links TRBV28 to TRBJ1-2; D is possibly TRBD1 (6 bases). Germline V gene lookup returns CDR1 MDHEN and CDR2 SYDVKM. The CDR3 sequence is 15 residues long. The V end was cut by 6 bases, the J end by 0 bases, with 14 bases between. The CDR3 coding sequence is TGTGCCAGCAGCCCAGACAGGAGCACTAACTATGGCTACACCTTC. This codes for CASSPDRSTNYGYTF.

This clone has only a few counts. V is TRBV5-6 and J is TRBJ2-5; 9 bases are shared with TRBD2. Germline lookup yields CDR1 SGHDT and CDR2 YYEEEE. CDR3 length equals 16 residues. V lost 1 base, J lost 6 bases, and 10 bases stayed unmatched. DNA of the CDR3: TGTGCCAGCAGCTTGAGGCGGGGGGGCTTAGGGAAGACCCAGTACTTC. The encoded protein is CASSLRRGGLGKTQYF.

This clone showed up just once. The chain joins TRBV18 to TRBJ2-1, with D possibly matching TRBD1 (6 bases). The germline V gene encodes CDR1 KGHSH and CDR2 LQKENI. CDR3 size: 16 residues. The V and J ends lost 2 bases and 5 bases respectively, with 16 bases between them. The CDR3 region has the DNA TGTGCCAGCTCACCAGGAAGCAGGGGAAATCACAATGAGCAGTTCTTC. Encoded protein: CASSPGSRGNHNEQFF.

The V and J genes are TRBV28 and TRBJ1-1, with D unresolved. CDR1 is MDHEN and CDR2 is SYDVKM in the germline V gene. Trimming removed 6 bases at V and 3 bases at J, with 11 bases between. The CDR3 totals 13 residues. The CDR3 loop reads CASSPHDYTEAFF. In nucleotides, the CDR3 is TGTGCCAGCAGCCCCCATGACTACACTGAAGCTTTCTTT.

In its sample, this clone was seen a few times. The chain carries TRBV7-8 and TRBJ2-7, with TRBD1 identical over 7 bases. The CDR3 sequence is 13 residues long. With 5 bases clipped from V and 2 bases from J, the junction kept 3 bases outside the gene matches. Germline values: CDR1 SGHVS, CDR2 FQNEAQ. Written as DNA, the CDR3 is TGTGCCAGCAGCCGGGACAGAACCTACGAGCAGTACTTC. It encodes CASSRDRTYEQYF. The full variable domain, rest sourced from reference TRBV7-8 and TRBJ2-7, is GAGVSQSPRYKVAKRGQDVALRCDPISGHVSLFWYQQALGQGPEFLTYFQNEAQLDKSGLPSDRFFAERPEGSVSTLKIQRTQQEDSAVYLCASSRDRTYEQYFGPGTRLTVT.

CDR3 coding DNA: TGTGCCAGCAGTGAAATGGAGGGACAGGGGAGTTCAGATACGCAGTATTTT. Translated, it gives CASSEMEGQGSSDTQYF. The chain joins TRBV2 to TRBJ2-3, with 10 bases matching TRBD1. The CDR3 is made up of 17 amino acids. V shed 2 bases and J 4 bases; nucleotides not matched to a gene: 9. CDR1 is SNHLY, CDR2 FYNNEI, per germline.

A few counts support this clone. The chain couples TRBV9 to TRBJ2-7, with TRBD1 matching over 7 bases. V shed 3 bases and J 5 bases; nucleotides not matched to a gene: 5. Germline V lookup: CDR1 SGDLS, CDR2 YYNGEE. CDR3 length: 13 residues. The DNA of the CDR3 is TGTGCCAGCAGCGCGACAGGGATCAACGAGCAGTACTTC. It translates to CASSATGINEQYF.

The rearrangement links TRBV28 to TRBJ1-2, with a possible D match to TRBD1 (6 bases). This CDR3 is 12 amino acids long. Trimming removed 5 bases at V and 4 bases at J, with 8 bases between. In germline, CDR1 is MDHEN, CDR2 SYDVKM. The CDR3 DNA reads as TGTGCCAGCAGTGGACAGTCCTATGGCTACACCTTC. This codes for CASSGQSYGYTF.

The table lists this clone with a few counts. J is TRBJ1-2 and V is TRBV11-1; D is perhaps TRBD1 (6 bases). The V gene lost 4 bases and the J gene lost 5 bases, with 11 bases spanning the gap. The germline gives CDR1 SGHAT, CDR2 FQDESV (reference sequence). This CDR3 has 13 amino acids. The CDR3 nucleotides are TGTGCCAGCAGCTCCGGGACAAGATATGGCTACACCTTC. Translating gives CASSSGTRYGYTF.